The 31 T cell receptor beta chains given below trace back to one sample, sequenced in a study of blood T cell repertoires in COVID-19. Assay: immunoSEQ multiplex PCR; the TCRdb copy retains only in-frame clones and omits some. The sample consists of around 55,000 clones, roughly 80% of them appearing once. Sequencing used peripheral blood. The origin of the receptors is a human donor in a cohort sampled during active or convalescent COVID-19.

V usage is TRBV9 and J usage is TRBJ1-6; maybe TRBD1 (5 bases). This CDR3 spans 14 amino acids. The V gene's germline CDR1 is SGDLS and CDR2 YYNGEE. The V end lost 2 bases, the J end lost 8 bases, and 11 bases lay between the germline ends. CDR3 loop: CASSVGTGDSPLHF. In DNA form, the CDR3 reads TGTGCCAGCAGCGTCGGGACGGGGGATTCACCCCTCCACTTT.

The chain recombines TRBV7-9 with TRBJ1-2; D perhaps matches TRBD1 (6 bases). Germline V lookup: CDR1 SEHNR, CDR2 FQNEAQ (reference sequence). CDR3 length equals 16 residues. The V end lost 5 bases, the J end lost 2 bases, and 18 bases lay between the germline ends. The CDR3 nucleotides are TGTGCCAGCAGCCGCCCCACAGGGACGAGGAACTATGGCTACACCTTC. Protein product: CASSRPTGTRNYGYTF.

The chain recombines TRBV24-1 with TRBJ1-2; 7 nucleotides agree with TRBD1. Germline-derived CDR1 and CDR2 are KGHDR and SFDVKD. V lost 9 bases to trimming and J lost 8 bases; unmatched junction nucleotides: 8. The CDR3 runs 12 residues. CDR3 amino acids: CATSDRAGGYTF. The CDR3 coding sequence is TGTGCCACCTCAGACAGGGCGGGGGGCTACACCTTC.

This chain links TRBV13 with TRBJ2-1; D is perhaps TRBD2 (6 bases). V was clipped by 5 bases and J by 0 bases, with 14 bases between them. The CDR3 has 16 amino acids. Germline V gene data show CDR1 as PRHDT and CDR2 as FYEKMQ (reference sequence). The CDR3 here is CASSPLAGSSYNEQFF. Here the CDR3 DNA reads TGTGCCAGCAGCCCCCTAGCCGGGAGCTCCTACAATGAGCAGTTCTTC.

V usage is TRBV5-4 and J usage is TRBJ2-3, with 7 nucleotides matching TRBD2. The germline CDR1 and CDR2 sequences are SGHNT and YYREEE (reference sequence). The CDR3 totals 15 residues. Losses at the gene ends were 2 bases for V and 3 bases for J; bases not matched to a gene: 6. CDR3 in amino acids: CASSFPSGETDTQYF. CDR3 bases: TGTGCCAGCAGCTTCCCCAGCGGGGAAACAGATACGCAGTATTTT.

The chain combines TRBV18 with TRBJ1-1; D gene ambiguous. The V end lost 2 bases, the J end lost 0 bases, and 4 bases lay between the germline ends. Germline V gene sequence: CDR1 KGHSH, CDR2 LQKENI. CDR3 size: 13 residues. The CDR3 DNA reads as TGTGCCAGCTCACCAGTAATGAACACTGAAGCTTTCTTT. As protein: CASSPVMNTEAFF.

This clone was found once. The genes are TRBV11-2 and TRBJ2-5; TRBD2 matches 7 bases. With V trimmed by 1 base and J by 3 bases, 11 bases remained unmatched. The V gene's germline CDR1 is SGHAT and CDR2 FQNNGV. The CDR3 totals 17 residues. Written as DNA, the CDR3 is TGTGCCAGCAGCTTAGGTGTGACTAGCTCGAAAGAAGAGACCCAGTACTTC. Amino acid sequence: CASSLGVTSSKEETQYF. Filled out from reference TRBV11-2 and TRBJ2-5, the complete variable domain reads EAGVAQSPRYKIIEKRQSVAFWCNPISGHATLYWYQQILGQGPKLLIQFQNNGVVDDSQLPKDRFSAERLKGVDSTLKIQPAKLEDSAVYLCASSLGVTSSKEETQYFGPGTRLLVL.

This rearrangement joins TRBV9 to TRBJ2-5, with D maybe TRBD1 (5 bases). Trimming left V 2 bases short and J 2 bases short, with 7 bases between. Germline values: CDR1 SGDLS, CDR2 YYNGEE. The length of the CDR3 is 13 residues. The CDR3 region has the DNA TGTGCCAGCAGCGTCCAGGGACAAGAGACCCAGTACTTC. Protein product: CASSVQGQETQYF.

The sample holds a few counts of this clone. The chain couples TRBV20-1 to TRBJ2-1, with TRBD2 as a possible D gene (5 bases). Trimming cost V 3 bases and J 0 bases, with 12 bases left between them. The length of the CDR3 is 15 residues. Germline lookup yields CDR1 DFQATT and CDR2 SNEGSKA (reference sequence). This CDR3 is CSASRTGYSYNEQFF. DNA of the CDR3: TGCAGTGCTAGTCGGACGGGGTACTCCTACAATGAGCAGTTCTTC.

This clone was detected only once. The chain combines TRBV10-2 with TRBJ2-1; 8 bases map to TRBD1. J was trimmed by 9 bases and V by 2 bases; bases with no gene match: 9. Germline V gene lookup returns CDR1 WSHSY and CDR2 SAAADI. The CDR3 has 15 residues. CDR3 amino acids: CASSEALGTGGEQFF. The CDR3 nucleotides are TGCGCCAGCAGTGAGGCTCTCGGGACAGGTGGTGAGCAGTTCTTC.

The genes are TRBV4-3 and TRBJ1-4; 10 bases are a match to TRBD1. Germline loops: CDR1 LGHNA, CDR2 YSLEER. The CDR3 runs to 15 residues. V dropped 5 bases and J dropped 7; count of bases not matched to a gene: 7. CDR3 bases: TGCGCCAGCAGCGGCTCGACAGGGGGCCGTGAAAAACTGTTTTTT. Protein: CASSGSTGGREKLFF.

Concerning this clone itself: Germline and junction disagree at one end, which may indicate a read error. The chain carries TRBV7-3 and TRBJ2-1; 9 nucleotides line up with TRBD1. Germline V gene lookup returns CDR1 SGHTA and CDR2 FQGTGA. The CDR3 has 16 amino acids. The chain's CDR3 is CASSPAGTGSFNEQFF. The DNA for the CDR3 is TGTGCCAGCAGCCCTGCCGGGACAGGGTCCTTCAATGAGCAGTTCTTC. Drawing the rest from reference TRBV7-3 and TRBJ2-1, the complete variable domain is GAGVSQTPSNKVTEKGKYVELRCDPISGHTALYWYRQSLGQGPEFLIYFQGTGAADDSGLPNDRFFAVRPEGSVSTLKIQRTERGDSAVYLCASSPAGTGSFNEQFFGPGTRLTVL.

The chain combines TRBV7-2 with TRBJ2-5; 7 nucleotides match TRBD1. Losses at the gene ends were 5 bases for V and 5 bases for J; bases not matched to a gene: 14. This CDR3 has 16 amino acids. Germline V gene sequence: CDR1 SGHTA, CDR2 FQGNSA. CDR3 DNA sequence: TGTGCCAGCAGCCCCCGTATTATAGGGGGCCGGGAGACCCAGTACTTC. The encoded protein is CASSPRIIGGRETQYF.

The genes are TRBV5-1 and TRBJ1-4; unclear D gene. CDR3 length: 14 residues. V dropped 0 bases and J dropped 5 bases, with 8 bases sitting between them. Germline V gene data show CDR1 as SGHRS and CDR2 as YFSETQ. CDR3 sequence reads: CASSLEPGNEKLFF. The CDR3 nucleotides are TGCGCCAGCAGCTTGGAGCCCGGGAATGAAAAACTGTTTTTT.

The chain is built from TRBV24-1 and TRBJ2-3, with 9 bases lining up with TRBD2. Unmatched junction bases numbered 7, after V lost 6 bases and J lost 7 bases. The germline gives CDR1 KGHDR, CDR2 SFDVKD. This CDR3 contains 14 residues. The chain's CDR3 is CATSSSGGMYTQYF. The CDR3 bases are TGTGCCACCAGTAGTAGCGGGGGCATGTATACGCAGTATTTT.

CDR3 DNA: TGCAGTGTGATGCGGCGGGGCGAGCAGTACTTC. Its protein is CSVMRRGEQYF. The V and J genes are TRBV20-1 and TRBJ2-7; D possibly corresponds to TRBD2 (6 bases). Germline V lookup: CDR1 DFQATT, CDR2 SNEGSKA (reference sequence). The V end was cut by 7 bases, the J end by 6 bases, with 13 bases between. The CDR3 covers 11 residues.

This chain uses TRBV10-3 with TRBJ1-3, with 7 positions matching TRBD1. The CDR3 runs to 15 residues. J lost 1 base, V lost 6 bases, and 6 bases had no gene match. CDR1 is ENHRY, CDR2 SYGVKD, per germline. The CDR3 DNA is TGTGCCATCAGAGGTCTGGACAGGTCTGGAAACACCATATATTTT. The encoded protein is CAIRGLDRSGNTIYF.

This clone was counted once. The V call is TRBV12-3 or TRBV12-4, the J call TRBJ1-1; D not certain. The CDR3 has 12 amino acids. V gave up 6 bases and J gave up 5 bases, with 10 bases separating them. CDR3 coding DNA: TGTGCCAGCAGATCCCAGGTAACTGAAGCTTTCTTT. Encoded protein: CASRSQVTEAFF.

The CDR3 reads CASSTTIQETQYF. The CDR3 nucleotides are TGTGCCAGCAGTACGACTATTCAAGAGACCCAGTACTTC. V usage is TRBV6-5 and J usage is TRBJ2-5; TRBD2 might be the D (5 bases). Germline V gene lookup returns CDR1 MNHEY and CDR2 SVGAGI. The ends were cut back, 5 bases at V and 2 bases at J, with 9 bases in the middle. The CDR3 spans 13 residues.

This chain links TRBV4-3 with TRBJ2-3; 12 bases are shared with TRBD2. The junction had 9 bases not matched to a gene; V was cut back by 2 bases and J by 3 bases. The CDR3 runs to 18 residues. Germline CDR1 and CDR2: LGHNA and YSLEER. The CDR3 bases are TGCGCCAGCAGCCAACTAGCGGGGGGGCCCCCGCCTACAGATACGCAGTATTTT. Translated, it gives CASSQLAGGPPPTDTQYF.

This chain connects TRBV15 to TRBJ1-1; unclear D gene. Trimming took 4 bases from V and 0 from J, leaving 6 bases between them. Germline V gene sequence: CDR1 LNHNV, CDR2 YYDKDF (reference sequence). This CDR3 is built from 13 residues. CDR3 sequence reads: CATSINMNTEAFF. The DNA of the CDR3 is TGTGCCACCAGCATTAACATGAACACTGAAGCTTTCTTT.

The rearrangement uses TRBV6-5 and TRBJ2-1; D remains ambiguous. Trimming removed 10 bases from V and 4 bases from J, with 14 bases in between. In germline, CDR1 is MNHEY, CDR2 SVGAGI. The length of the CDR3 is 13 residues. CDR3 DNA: TGTGCCACTCACAGTTTTCCTTACAATGAGCAGTTCTTC. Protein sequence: CATHSFPYNEQFF.

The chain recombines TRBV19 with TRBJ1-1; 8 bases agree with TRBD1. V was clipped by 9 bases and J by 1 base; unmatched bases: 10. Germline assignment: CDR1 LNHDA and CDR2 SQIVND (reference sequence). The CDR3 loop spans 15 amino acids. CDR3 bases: TGTGCCAGCCAGACAGGGGCCAGACGGAACACTGAAGCTTTCTTT. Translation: CASQTGARRNTEAFF.

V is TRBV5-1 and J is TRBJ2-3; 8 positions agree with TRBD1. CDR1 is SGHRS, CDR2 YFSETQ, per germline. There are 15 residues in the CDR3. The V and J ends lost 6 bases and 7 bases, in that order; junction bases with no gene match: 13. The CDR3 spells CASTSLEQGGHTQYF. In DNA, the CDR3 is TGCGCCAGCACCTCCTTGGAACAGGGGGGACATACGCAGTATTTT.

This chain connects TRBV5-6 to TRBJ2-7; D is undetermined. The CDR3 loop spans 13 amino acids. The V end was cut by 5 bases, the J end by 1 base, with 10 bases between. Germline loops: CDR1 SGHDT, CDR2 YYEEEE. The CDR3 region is CASRSEHSYEQYF. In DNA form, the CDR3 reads TGTGCCAGCAGGTCTGAACATTCCTACGAGCAGTACTTC. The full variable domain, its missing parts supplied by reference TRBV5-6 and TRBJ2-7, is DAGVTQSPTHLIKTRGQQVTLRCSPKSGHDTVSWYQQALGQGPQFIFQYYEEEERQRGNFPDRFSGHQFPNYSSELNVNALLLGDSALYLCASRSEHSYEQYFGPGTRLTVT.

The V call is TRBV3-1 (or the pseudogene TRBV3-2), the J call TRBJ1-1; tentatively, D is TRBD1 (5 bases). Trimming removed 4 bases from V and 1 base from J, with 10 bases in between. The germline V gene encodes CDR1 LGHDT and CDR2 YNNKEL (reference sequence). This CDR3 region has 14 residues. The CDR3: CASSRQQENTEAFF. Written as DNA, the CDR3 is TGTGCCAGCAGCCGCCAACAGGAGAACACTGAAGCTTTCTTT.

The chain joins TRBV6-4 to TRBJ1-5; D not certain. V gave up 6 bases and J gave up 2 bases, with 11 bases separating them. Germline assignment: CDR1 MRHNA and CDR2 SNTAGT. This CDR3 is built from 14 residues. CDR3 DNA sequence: TGTGCCAGCAGCCCAGGTCCCGGCAATCAGCCCCAGCATTTT. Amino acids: CASSPGPGNQPQHF.

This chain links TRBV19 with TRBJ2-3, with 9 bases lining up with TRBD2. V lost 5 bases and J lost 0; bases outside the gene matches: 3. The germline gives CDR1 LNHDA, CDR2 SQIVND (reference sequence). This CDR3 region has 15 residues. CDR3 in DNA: TGTGCCAGTAGTCCAAGCGGGGGGAGCACAGATACGCAGTATTTT. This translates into CASSPSGGSTDTQYF.

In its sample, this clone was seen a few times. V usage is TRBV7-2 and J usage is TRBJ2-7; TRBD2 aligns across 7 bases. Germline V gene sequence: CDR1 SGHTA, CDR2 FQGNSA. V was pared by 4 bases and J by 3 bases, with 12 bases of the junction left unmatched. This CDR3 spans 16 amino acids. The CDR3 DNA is TGTGCCAGCAGCTCCGCCAGTGGGGGGGGGTACTACGAGCAGTACTTC. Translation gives CASSSASGGGYYEQYF.

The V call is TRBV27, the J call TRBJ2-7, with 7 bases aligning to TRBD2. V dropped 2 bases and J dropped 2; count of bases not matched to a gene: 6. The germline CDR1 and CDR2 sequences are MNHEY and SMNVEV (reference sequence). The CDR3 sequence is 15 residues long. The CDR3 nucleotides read TGTGCCAGCAGTTTACATGGACTAGGGGCCTACGAGCAGTACTTC. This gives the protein CASSLHGLGAYEQYF.

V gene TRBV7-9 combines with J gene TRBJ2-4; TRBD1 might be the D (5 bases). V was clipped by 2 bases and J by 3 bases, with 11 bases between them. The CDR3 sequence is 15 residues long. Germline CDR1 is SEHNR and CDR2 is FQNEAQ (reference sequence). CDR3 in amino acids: CASSLRSRDKNIQYF. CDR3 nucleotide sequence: TGTGCCAGCAGCTTAAGGTCCAGGGACAAAAACATTCAGTACTTC.